The 13 T cell receptor beta chains below all came from one sample that was sequenced in a study of blood T cells in healthy people across ages. A second PCR of about 6 to 12 cycles used a sample-barcoded 5' primer and a J-beta primer mix. From the 5' RACE reads, TCRdb called clonotypes with MiXCR, one entry per CDR3 protein. The sample consists of roughly 1,500,000 distinct CDR3 sequences, approximately 38% of them appearing once. The specimen sequenced was blood. These receptors came from a woman in her late teens or twenties in good health.

This sequence joins TRBV18 and TRBJ1-2, with 7 bases matching TRBD1. From germline, CDR1 is KGHSH and CDR2 LQKENI. There are 16 residues in the CDR3. Trimming cost V 3 bases and J 2 bases; bases outside gene matches: 9. The DNA of the CDR3 is TGTGCCAGCTCACCTATTGGACAGGAGACAAACTATGGCTACACCTTC. It codes for CASSPIGQETNYGYTF. The full variable domain, in which reference TRBV18 and TRBJ1-2 provide the parts outside the CDR3, is NAGVMQNPRHLVRRRGQEARLRCSPMKGHSHVYWYRQLPEEGLKFMVYLQKENIIDESGMPKERFSAEFPKEGPSILRIQQVVRGDSAAYFCASSPIGQETNYGYTFGSGTRLTVV.

The rearrangement uses TRBV12-3 or TRBV12-4 and TRBJ2-4, with 10 nucleotides matching TRBD2. J gave up 5 bases and V 7 bases, and 2 bases lay outside the gene matches. The CDR3 has 13 residues. The DNA for the CDR3 is TGTGCCAGCACCGGACTAGCGGAAAACATTCAGTACTTC. Protein sequence: CASTGLAENIQYF.

The chain has TRBV13 and TRBJ2-1, with D perhaps matching TRBD1 (6 bases). The V gene's germline CDR1 is PRHDT and CDR2 FYEKMQ (reference sequence). The CDR3 length is 18 residues. Trimming left V 4 bases short and J 2 bases short, with 21 bases between. CDR3 sequence reads: CASSSDLRDTLTYNEQFF. The CDR3 nucleotides are TGTGCCAGCAGCTCGGACCTGAGGGACACCCTCACCTACAATGAGCAGTTCTTC.

The chain employs TRBV6-5 and TRBJ2-3; TRBD2 aligns across 8 bases. Looked up from germline, CDR1 is MNHEY and CDR2 is SVGAGI. V trimming: 8 bases; J trimming: 0 bases; junction bases outside the gene matches: 7. The length of the CDR3 is 15 residues. The CDR3 sequence: CASGASGPSTDTQYF. As DNA, the CDR3 is TGTGCCAGCGGGGCTAGCGGGCCGAGCACAGATACGCAGTATTTT.

The chain joins TRBV2 to TRBJ2-1; 10 bases map to TRBD1. This CDR3 comprises 15 residues. The germline gives CDR1 SNHLY, CDR2 FYNNEI. Trimming removed 5 bases from V and 8 bases from J; junction bases left unmatched: 9. The CDR3 loop is CASSFADRGKDEQFF. The CDR3 region has the DNA TGTGCCAGCAGTTTCGCGGACAGGGGGAAGGATGAGCAGTTCTTC.

The chain is built from TRBV4-1 and TRBJ1-1; 10 bases map to TRBD1. The CDR3 is 16 amino acids. Germline V lookup: CDR1 MGHRA, CDR2 YSYEKL. The V segment lost 6 bases and the J segment 1 base; nucleotides outside the gene matches: 8. The CDR3 here is CASSAGQGVTNTEAFF. CDR3 DNA sequence: TGCGCCAGCAGTGCTGGACAGGGGGTAACGAACACTGAAGCTTTCTTT.

The chain carries TRBV11-2 and TRBJ1-2; weak D call: TRBD1 (6 bases). V shed 5 bases and J shed 8 bases, with 15 bases lying between them. The V gene's germline CDR1 is SGHAT and CDR2 FQNNGV. This CDR3 is built from 13 residues. CDR3 sequence reads: CASSPGETRGYTF. Written as DNA, the CDR3 is TGTGCCAGCAGCCCAGGGGAAACGAGAGGCTACACCTTC.

This clonotype was seen a handful of times. The chain uses TRBV5-1 and TRBJ1-1; D is possibly TRBD1 (5 bases). V was trimmed by 4 bases and J by 7 bases, leaving 20 bases between them. This CDR3 contains 15 residues. CDR1 and CDR2 (germline): SGHRS, YFSETQ. CDR3: CASSPRGGERGEAFF. In nucleotides, the CDR3 is TGCGCCAGCAGCCCTCGGGGGGGAGAGAGGGGTGAAGCTTTCTTT.

J is TRBJ2-1 and V is TRBV12-3 or TRBV12-4; 12 positions agree with TRBD1. This CDR3 comprises 15 residues. V shed 5 bases and J 10 bases; nucleotides not matched to a gene: 9. The chain's CDR3 is CASSAPGQGADEQFF. The CDR3 bases are TGTGCCAGCAGTGCTCCGGGACAGGGGGCAGACGAGCAGTTCTTC.

This clonotype was counted at least ten times. The V and J genes are TRBV7-9 and TRBJ2-2; no reliable D call. The CDR3 length is 10 residues. Looked up from germline, CDR1 is SEHNR and CDR2 is FQNEAQ (reference sequence). Trimming stripped 7 bases from V and 6 bases from J, with 3 bases between. The CDR3 protein is CASTSGELFF. CDR3 DNA: TGTGCCAGCACCTCCGGGGAGCTGTTTTTT.

The chain has TRBV5-1 and TRBJ2-2; no clear D gene. CDR3 length equals 14 residues. V dropped 4 bases and J dropped 4 bases, with 11 bases sitting between them. In germline, CDR1 is SGHRS, CDR2 YFSETQ. Here the CDR3 DNA reads TGCGCCAGCAGCCCCCGGTGGGGCACCGGGGAGCTGTTTTTT. It is translated as CASSPRWGTGELFF.

This clonotype was seen a handful of times. The rearrangement links TRBV21-1 to TRBJ2-2; TRBD2 reflects the table's D call only, with no check against the DNA. TRBV21-1 is assigned pseudogene status. The CDR3 runs to 16 residues. The CDR3 sequence is CATSYRTAENTGELFF. The CDR3 DNA sequence: TGTGCCACCTCCTATCGGACAGCGGAAAACACCGGGGAGCTGTTTTTT.

V and J are TRBV2 and TRBJ2-3; D may be TRBD1 (7 bases). This CDR3 region has 14 residues. CDR1 is SNHLY, CDR2 FYNNEI, per germline. CDR3 DNA: TGTGCGCAGGGGGAGGACGCTAGCACAGATACGCAGTATTTT. This codes for CAQGEDASTDTQYF.